This T cell receptor beta chain was recovered during a study of blood T cell repertoires in COVID-19. Study background: The origin of the acute and convalescent COVID-19 samples was the United States, Italy and Spain. In each case, the material was cDNA or gDNA derived from T cells, B-cell-depleted T cells, or PBMCs.

V lost 6 bases and J 10 bases, leaving 12 bases between the germline ends. The CDR3 consists of 11 residues. The sample holds one count of this clone. Original methodology: Quantification of nucleated cells was approximated via reference gene primer amplification. TCRdb's copy holds only in-frame clones and misses some; the assay was immunoSEQ multiplex PCR. Clone size and V and J calls were adopted from that table, with D and trimming inferred from the DNA. The sample has approximately 60,000 clones, more than 65% seen once. This clonotype originated in a human donor in a cohort sampled during active COVID-19. V usage is TRBV12-3 or TRBV12-4 and J usage is TRBJ1-1; a weak D match, TRBD1 (5 bases). Source material: peripheral blood. The CDR3 sequence: CASRGPGVAFF. CDR3 coding DNA: TGTGCCAGCAGGGGTCCGGGGGTAGCTTTCTTT.